The T cell receptor beta chain described here comes from a study of OX40 agonist ivuxolimab in advanced cancers. On the study more broadly: In this cohort, patients received ivuxolimab, an agonistic anti-OX40 (CD134) antibody.

Study observations and caveats: By week 6 at 0.1 to 3.0 mg/kg, blood CD4+ and CD8+ T cells had expanded clonally.

CDR1 and CDR2 (germline): SGHTA, FQGNSA. The CDR3 is 14 residues long. Trimming stripped 5 bases from V and 1 base from J, with 9 bases between. Generated by immunoSEQ multiplex PCR, the TCRdb table keeps only in-frame clones and is missing some. The table has some 85,000 clones, more than 80% seen once. Remarks on this clone: Its antigen is still unknown.

The TCR sequence derives from an adult with an advanced solid tumor such as melanoma, head and neck, liver or kidney cancer. Sequenced here: CD4+ or CD8+ T cells sorted from blood, sampled in a trial of the OX40 agonist ivuxolimab. This chain connects TRBV7-2 to TRBJ2-1; D possibly corresponds to TRBD2 (5 bases). CDR3 nucleotides: TGTGCCAGCAGCGCCGGGATATCCTACAATGAGCAGTTCTTC. Its protein product is CASSAGISYNEQFF. The whole variable domain, filled in from reference TRBV7-2 and TRBJ2-1, reads GAGVSQSPSNKVTEKGKDVELRCDPISGHTALYWYRQSLGQGLEFLIYFQGNSAPDKSGLPSDRFSAERTGGSVSTLTIQRTQQEDSAVYLCASSAGISYNEQFFGPGTRLTVL.